The following is a T cell receptor beta chain sequence with its context. The data are from a study of T cells after yellow fever vaccination. The length of the CDR3 is 15 residues. Trimming removed 6 bases at V and 4 bases at J, with 15 bases between. The V gene's germline CDR1 is SEHNR and CDR2 FQNEAQ (reference sequence). One entry per CDR3 protein results from TCRdb running MiXCR on the 5' RACE reads. The table includes about 580,000 distinct CDR3 sequences, about a sixth detected once. This rearrangement joins TRBV7-9 to TRBJ1-4; D gene ambiguous. Sequencing used PBMCs, obtained about 5 days after the first yellow fever vaccination. The source of this sequence is a man between 18 and 29 years old who received the YFV17D yellow fever vaccine. Here the CDR3 reads CASRPSEGVNEKLFF. CDR3 coding DNA: TGTGCCAGCAGGCCCAGCGAGGGTGTTAATGAAAAACTGTTTTTT.